What follows describes a single TCR beta chain. The assay was immunoSEQ multiplex PCR, and TCRdb's table has in-frame clones only and misses some. The table has some 41,000 clones, about 90% seen once. The data originate from a study of T cell changes during pregnancy in multiple sclerosis. The CDR3 is 10 residues long. Deletions cut 2 bases from V and 11 bases from J, with 8 bases between. Germline lookup yields CDR1 DFQATT and CDR2 SNEGSKA (reference sequence). The chain joins TRBV20-1 to TRBJ2-3, with unresolved D. The source material was CD4+ T cells from peripheral blood mononuclear cells, sampled in the third trimester of pregnancy. The clonotype originates from a female donor in good health, enrolled as a control in a pregnancy study. This CDR3 reads CSARLLGQYF. CDR3 bases: TGCAGTGCTAGACTCCTAGGGCAGTATTTT.